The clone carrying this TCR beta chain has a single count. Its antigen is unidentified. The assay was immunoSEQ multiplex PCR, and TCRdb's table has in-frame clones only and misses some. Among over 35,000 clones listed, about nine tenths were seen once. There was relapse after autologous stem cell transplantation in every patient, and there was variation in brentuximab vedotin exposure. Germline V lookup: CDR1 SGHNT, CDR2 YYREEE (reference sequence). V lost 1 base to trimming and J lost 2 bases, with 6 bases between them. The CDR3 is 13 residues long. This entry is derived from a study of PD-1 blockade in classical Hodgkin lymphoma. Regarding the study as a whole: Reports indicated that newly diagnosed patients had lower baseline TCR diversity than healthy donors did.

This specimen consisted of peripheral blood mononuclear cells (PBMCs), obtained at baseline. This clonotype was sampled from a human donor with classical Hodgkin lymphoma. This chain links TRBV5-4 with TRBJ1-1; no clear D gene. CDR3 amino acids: CASSLRTNTEAFF. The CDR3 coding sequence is TGTGCCAGCAGCTTGCGGACCAACACTGAAGCTTTCTTT.